Described below is a single T cell receptor beta chain sequence and its context. The sample comes from a study of blood T cell repertoires in COVID-19. As for the study in general: The United States, Italy and Spain provided the acute and convalescent COVID-19 samples. T cells, B-cell-depleted T cells, or PBMCs supplied cDNA or gDNA.

Looked up from germline, CDR1 is GTSNPN and CDR2 is SVGIG (reference sequence). V lost 0 bases, J lost 7 bases, and 11 bases stayed unmatched. There are 16 residues in the CDR3. Original methodology: Reference gene primer amplification gave nucleated cell count estimates. Method: immunoSEQ multiplex PCR; TCRdb's copy keeps in-frame clones and lacks some. V, J and clone size reflect that table, while D and trimming were determined from the DNA. The table lists around 100,000 clones, 80% of them singletons, with about 12% in the top ten. Sequencing was performed on peripheral blood. The sequence derives from a woman aged 70 to 79 with acute or convalescent COVID-19. This chain connects TRBV30 to TRBJ2-1; 8 nucleotides agree with TRBD1. CDR3 in amino acids: CAWSVRWTGSSNEQFF. CDR3 sequence (DNA): TGTGCCTGGAGTGTACGGTGGACAGGGTCCTCAAATGAGCAGTTCTTC.